The 28 T cell receptor beta chains below were found in one sample sequenced in a study of blood T cell repertoires in COVID-19. Generated by immunoSEQ multiplex PCR, the TCRdb table keeps only in-frame clones and is missing some. The sample has roughly 250,000 clones; about nine tenths are singletons. The sample consisted of peripheral blood. The receptors come from a man between 60 and 75 years old who had recovered from COVID-19.

The chain has TRBV19 and TRBJ1-2; unclear D gene. CDR1 is LNHDA and CDR2 is SQIVND in the germline V gene (reference sequence). The CDR3 is made up of 16 amino acids. V was shortened by 3 bases and J by 0 bases, with 14 bases between the two germline ends. The CDR3 DNA reads TGTGCCAGTAGTATGACTGCGGGTCAAACTAACTATGGCTACACCTTC. Protein product: CASSMTAGQTNYGYTF.

The genes are TRBV4-1 and TRBJ1-1, with D hard to call. V was shortened by 0 bases and J by 10 bases, with 9 bases between the two germline ends. The CDR3 length is 12 residues. CDR1 is MGHRA, CDR2 YSYEKL, per germline. CDR3 region: CASSQEEGVAFF. CDR3 coding DNA: TGCGCCAGCAGCCAAGAGGAGGGTGTAGCTTTCTTT.

The V and J genes are TRBV19 and TRBJ1-1; 10 nucleotides agree with TRBD1. With 4 bases clipped from V and 5 bases from J, the junction kept 10 bases outside the gene matches. Germline assignment: CDR1 LNHDA and CDR2 SQIVND (reference sequence). The CDR3 length is 16 residues. This CDR3 reads CASSTLGGQGRTEAFF. CDR3 DNA sequence: TGTGCCAGTAGTACCCTCGGGGGACAGGGGAGGACTGAAGCTTTCTTT.

This chain links TRBV18 with TRBJ1-6; D perhaps matches TRBD1 (5 bases). Germline assignment: CDR1 KGHSH and CDR2 LQKENI. V dropped 4 bases and J dropped 9 bases, with 10 bases sitting between them. The CDR3 has 13 residues. CDR3 coding DNA: TGTGCCAGCTCACAGGGGCTAGGTTCACCCCTCCACTTT. This codes for CASSQGLGSPLHF.

The CDR3 is CAAGQLMNTEAFF. The CDR3 DNA reads TGTGCCGCGGGGCAGTTAATGAACACTGAAGCTTTCTTT. The chain employs TRBV6-5 and TRBJ1-1; perhaps TRBD1 as D (5 bases). The V gene's germline CDR1 is MNHEY and CDR2 SVGAGI. V lost 11 bases and J lost 0, with 13 bases in between. This CDR3 is 13 amino acids long.

The genes are TRBV7-2 and TRBJ2-3, with 9 bases matching TRBD2. Germline CDR1 SGHTA, CDR2 FQGNSA. The CDR3 loop spans 16 amino acids. V trimming: 1 base; J trimming: 2 bases; junction bases outside the gene matches: 4. The CDR3 region is CASSLVGGGVTDTQYF. CDR3 sequence (DNA): TGTGCCAGCAGCTTAGTCGGCGGGGGGGTCACAGATACGCAGTATTTT.

This clone was detected a few times. The rearrangement links TRBV7-9 to TRBJ1-3; D uncertain. Trimming pared 1 base from V and 1 base from J, leaving 8 bases between. The CDR3 totals 15 residues. CDR1 SEHNR and CDR2 FQNEAQ come from the germline V gene (reference sequence). The CDR3 sequence: CASSLDRGSGNTIYF. In DNA form, the CDR3 reads TGTGCCAGCAGCTTAGATCGCGGTTCTGGAAACACCATATATTTT.

The chain links TRBV11-2 to TRBJ1-3; D gene uncertain. The CDR3 length is 14 residues. The germline gives CDR1 SGHAT, CDR2 FQNNGV. The ends were cut back, 2 bases at V and 1 base at J, with 6 bases in the middle. CDR3 coding DNA: TGTGCCAGCAGCTTAATGCAGTCTGGAAACACCATATATTTT. Translated, it gives CASSLMQSGNTIYF.

The chain has TRBV13 and TRBJ1-2; 11 nucleotides align to TRBD1. From germline, CDR1 is PRHDT and CDR2 FYEKMQ (reference sequence). J lost 6 bases, V lost 1 base, and 13 bases had no gene match. This CDR3 has 18 residues. CDR3 sequence: CASSLASDRGRRFNGYTF. The CDR3 nucleotides read TGTGCCAGCAGCTTAGCCTCGGACAGGGGGCGCCGTTTTAATGGCTACACCTTC.

The rearrangement uses TRBV18 and TRBJ1-1; 7 bases line up with TRBD1. The CDR3 has 17 residues. V trimming: 3 bases; J trimming: 0 bases; junction bases outside the gene matches: 10. Germline V gene sequence: CDR1 KGHSH, CDR2 LQKENI. For the CDR3, the DNA is TGTGCCAGCTCACCCACTCCGACAGGGATCATGAACACTGAAGCTTTCTTT. It is translated as CASSPTPTGIMNTEAFF.

V usage is TRBV5-1 and J usage is TRBJ2-3; unclear D gene. The CDR3 consists of 14 residues. From germline, CDR1 is SGHRS and CDR2 YFSETQ. V lost 4 bases to trimming and J lost 3 bases, with 12 bases between them. The chain's CDR3 is CASSDPSETDTQYF. CDR3 nucleotide sequence: TGCGCCAGCAGCGATCCAAGCGAAACAGATACGCAGTATTTT.

The table lists this clone with a few counts. This chain connects TRBV9 to TRBJ1-1; 8 positions agree with TRBD1. The ends lost 0 bases at V and 2 bases at J; junction bases unmatched: 6. The CDR3 covers 16 residues. CDR1 is SGDLS and CDR2 is YYNGEE in the germline V gene. This chain's CDR3 is CASSVDRRGQNTEAFF. The CDR3 nucleotides are TGTGCCAGCAGCGTAGACCGCAGGGGGCAAAACACTGAAGCTTTCTTT. The full variable domain, rest sourced from reference TRBV9 and TRBJ1-1, is DSGVTQTPKHLITATGQRVTLRCSPRSGDLSVYWYQQSLDQGLQFLIQYYNGEERAKGNILERFSAQQFPDLHSELNLSSLELGDSALYFCASSVDRRGQNTEAFFGQGTRLTVV.

As for this clone: Other DNA sequences in the same sample also yield this CDR3. The gene calls are TRBV27 and TRBJ2-3; tentatively, D is TRBD1 (6 bases). In germline, CDR1 is MNHEY, CDR2 SMNVEV (reference sequence). The CDR3 extends over 14 amino acids. V dropped 5 bases and J dropped 0 bases, with 9 bases sitting between them. The chain's CDR3 is CASSLGQSTDTQYF. The CDR3 DNA sequence: TGTGCCAGCAGTCTAGGACAGAGCACAGATACGCAGTATTTT.

The J gene is TRBJ1-2, the V gene TRBV6-6; 8 nucleotides match TRBD1. With 5 bases clipped from V and 2 bases from J, the junction kept 7 bases outside the gene matches. The CDR3 runs to 15 residues. Germline V gives CDR1 MNHNY, CDR2 SVGAGI (reference sequence). The CDR3 sequence: CASSRYGQGNYGYTF. CDR3 nucleotides: TGTGCCAGCAGTCGTTACGGACAGGGCAACTATGGCTACACCTTC.

V is TRBV12-5 and J is TRBJ2-1; 11 bases line up with TRBD2. Germline CDR1 and CDR2: LGHNT and FRNRAP. The CDR3 has 15 amino acids. The trim removed 6 bases at V and 5 bases at J, leaving 6 bases unmatched. CDR3 in amino acids: CASGQGLAVNNEQFF. The CDR3 DNA sequence: TGTGCTAGTGGCCAGGGACTAGCGGTGAACAATGAGCAGTTCTTC. Full variable domain (rest looked up from reference TRBV12-5 and TRBJ2-1): DARVTQTPRHKVTEMGQEVTMRCQPILGHNTVFWYRQTMMQGLELLAYFRNRAPLDDSGMPKDRFSAEMPDATLATLKIQPSEPRDSAVYFCASGQGLAVNNEQFFGPGTRLTVL.

This sequence joins TRBV30 and TRBJ2-4; 12 nucleotides match TRBD1. The germline gives CDR1 GTSNPN, CDR2 SVGIG (reference sequence). Trimming took 4 bases from V and 3 from J; bases not matched to a gene: 10. The CDR3 totals 17 residues. The CDR3 loop reads CAWNGDRGHPGKNIQYF. In DNA, the CDR3 is TGTGCCTGGAATGGGGACAGGGGGCACCCAGGCAAAAACATTCAGTACTTC.

The sample holds one count of this clone. This chain links TRBV6-5 with TRBJ1-5, with D hard to call. Per the germline V gene, CDR1 is MNHEY and CDR2 is SVGAGI. CDR3 length: 13 residues. The germline V and J ends were trimmed by 7 bases and 0 bases, with 7 bases remaining between them. CDR3 protein: CASTLSSNQPQHF. The CDR3 DNA is TGTGCCAGCACCCTTTCTAGCAATCAGCCCCAGCATTTT.

The chain employs TRBV5-1 and TRBJ2-1, with TRBD2 matching 15 bases. Trimming took 3 bases from V and 11 from J; bases not matched to a gene: 3. Germline assignment: CDR1 SGHRS and CDR2 YFSETQ. The CDR3 extends over 14 amino acids. CDR3 sequence: CASSSGLAGGKQFF. CDR3 bases: TGCGCCAGCAGCTCCGGACTAGCGGGGGGGAAGCAGTTCTTC.

This chain joins TRBV2 and TRBJ1-2; 8 nucleotides agree with TRBD1. Germline loops: CDR1 SNHLY, CDR2 FYNNEI. The length of the CDR3 is 15 residues. The junction had 8 bases not matched to a gene; V was cut back by 1 base and J by 7 bases. The CDR3 protein is CASSEELGRGLGYTF. The CDR3 DNA reads as TGTGCCAGCAGTGAAGAATTGGGCAGGGGGCTTGGCTACACCTTC.

The chain is built from TRBV7-6 and TRBJ2-5; 9 nucleotides line up with TRBD2. Germline CDR1 SGHVS, CDR2 FNYEAQ. The V segment lost 5 bases and the J segment 2 bases; nucleotides outside the gene matches: 6. The length of the CDR3 is 15 residues. Written as DNA, the CDR3 is TGTGCCAGCAGCGCCCGTACTAGCGGGCAAGAGACCCAGTACTTC. It encodes CASSARTSGQETQYF. The whole variable domain, filled in from reference TRBV7-6 and TRBJ2-5, reads GAGVSQSPRYKVTKRGQDVALRCDPISGHVSLYWYRQALGQGPEFLTYFNYEAQQDKSGLPNDRFSAERPEGSISTLTIQRTEQRDSAMYRCASSARTSGQETQYFGPGTRLLVL.

The chain is built from TRBV7-6 and TRBJ2-5, with TRBD2 matching over 7 bases. Germline assignment: CDR1 SGHVS and CDR2 FNYEAQ. V was pared by 3 bases and J by 5 bases, with 9 bases of the junction left unmatched. The CDR3 spans 15 residues. The CDR3 nucleotides are TGTGCCAGCAGCTTTGGACTAGTTGAGATGGAGACCCAGTACTTC. Translation gives CASSFGLVEMETQYF.

The chain couples TRBV7-2 to TRBJ1-5; 8 bases fit TRBD1. There are 15 residues in the CDR3. Germline-derived CDR1 and CDR2 are SGHTA and FQGNSA. With 4 bases clipped from V and 4 bases from J, the junction kept 6 bases outside the gene matches. CDR3 residues: CASSWNTGGNQPQHF. CDR3 DNA sequence: TGTGCCAGCAGCTGGAATACAGGGGGGAATCAGCCCCAGCATTTT.

The J gene is TRBJ1-5, the V gene TRBV28, with 7 bases identical to TRBD1. V was clipped by 3 bases and J by 2 bases; unmatched bases: 7. Per germline, CDR1 MDHEN and CDR2 SYDVKM. This CDR3 contains 16 residues. The CDR3 nucleotides read TGTGCCAGCAGTTTGAACAGGGGCAGGGGCAATCAGCCCCAGCATTTT. Its translation: CASSLNRGRGNQPQHF.

The chain links TRBV6-5 to TRBJ1-2; weak D call: TRBD1 (6 bases). This CDR3 region has 13 residues. Germline CDR1 MNHEY, CDR2 SVGAGI. Trimming removed 7 bases at V and 4 bases at J, with 13 bases between. The CDR3 is CASTRTGLYGYTF. CDR3 DNA: TGTGCCAGCACTCGAACAGGGCTCTATGGCTACACCTTC.

This chain uses TRBV7-6 with TRBJ1-4, with D possibly being TRBD1 (5 bases). Trimming removed 0 bases from V and 7 bases from J, with 18 bases in between. The germline CDR1 and CDR2 sequences are SGHVS and FNYEAQ. The CDR3 contains 17 residues. CDR3 nucleotides: TGTGCCAGCAGCTTAGCTTCCGGGACTCCAGGCGGTGAAAAACTGTTTTTT. This codes for CASSLASGTPGGEKLFF.

This chain joins TRBV12-3 or TRBV12-4 and TRBJ1-6, with D hard to call. The length of the CDR3 is 13 residues. Trimming took 3 bases from V and 7 from J, leaving 7 bases between them. The CDR3 DNA follows: TGTGCCAGCAGTTTCGGTCGGAATTCACCCCTCCACTTT. This gives the protein CASSFGRNSPLHF.

A few counts support this clone. The chain couples TRBV7-8 to TRBJ1-4, with a tentative D call TRBD1 (5 bases). Trimming pared 0 bases from V and 5 bases from J, leaving 13 bases between. Germline CDR1 reads SGHVS; CDR2 reads FQNEAQ. This CDR3 is built from 16 residues. The CDR3 DNA is TGTGCCAGCAGCTTAGCGCGGGGGGTCGGGAATGAAAAACTGTTTTTT. Its translation: CASSLARGVGNEKLFF.

V and J are TRBV5-1 and TRBJ1-5; D remains unclear. This CDR3 spans 15 amino acids. Trimming left V 4 bases short and J 6 bases short, with 17 bases between. Germline loops: CDR1 SGHRS, CDR2 YFSETQ. The CDR3 loop is CASSAGTASGQPQHF. The CDR3 DNA reads as TGCGCCAGCAGCGCGGGAACAGCTAGCGGTCAGCCCCAGCATTTT.